Following are 9 T cell receptor beta chains from one sample sequenced in a study of T cell responses to AZD1222 COVID-19 vaccine. Produced via immunoSEQ multiplex PCR; TCRdb's table is partial and in-frame only. The table includes 190,000 or so clones, approximately 93% detected once. Sequences were derived from peripheral blood, sampled 28 days after the second AZD1222 dose. The receptors come from an adult who received the AZD1222 COVID-19 vaccine.

The CDR3 bases are TGCGCCAGCAGCCAAGGGGGCGGGGGGCAAGCGGGAAATGAGCAGTTCTTC. It encodes CASSQGGGGQAGNEQFF. This chain connects TRBV4-1 to TRBJ2-1, with 8 bases that match TRBD2. Germline V gives CDR1 MGHRA, CDR2 YSYEKL. V dropped 1 base and J dropped 7; count of bases not matched to a gene: 12. The CDR3 runs to 17 residues.

This clone was seen only once. V usage is TRBV7-8 and J usage is TRBJ1-4; possible D gene TRBD1, 6 bases. CDR3 length: 16 amino acids. The V end was cut by 5 bases, the J end by 3 bases, with 16 bases between. Germline V gene data show CDR1 as SGHVS and CDR2 as FQNEAQ. CDR3 in amino acids: CASSHKARGANEKLFF. In DNA form, the CDR3 reads TGTGCCAGCAGCCACAAGGCGAGGGGGGCTAATGAAAAACTGTTTTTT.

The CDR3 DNA reads TGTGCCAGCAGCCCCGCGCGGGAAGGACAGGAGGGGAGAGGCTACACCTTC. Translation gives CASSPAREGQEGRGYTF. This chain links TRBV7-9 with TRBJ1-2, with TRBD1 matching over 7 bases. Germline V gene data show CDR1 as SEHNR and CDR2 as FQNEAQ (reference sequence). The V and J ends lost 5 bases and 8 bases, in that order; junction bases with no gene match: 20. This CDR3 has 17 amino acids.

This clone has a single count. The chain combines TRBV15 with TRBJ2-1; 9 positions agree with TRBD1. Germline V gene sequence: CDR1 LNHNV, CDR2 YYDKDF (reference sequence). The length of the CDR3 is 16 residues. V dropped 2 bases and J dropped 9; count of bases not matched to a gene: 11. The CDR3 is CATSRPSTGGVSEQFF. CDR3 sequence (DNA): TGTGCCACCAGCAGACCATCAACAGGGGGCGTCAGTGAGCAGTTCTTC. The full variable domain, rest sourced from reference TRBV15 and TRBJ2-1, is DAMVIQNPRYQVTQFGKPVTLSCSQTLNHNVMYWYQQKSSQAPKLLFHYYDKDFNNEADTPDNFQSRRPNTSFCFLDIRSPGLGDTAMYLCATSRPSTGGVSEQFFGPGTRLTVL.

The J gene is TRBJ1-1, the V gene TRBV4-1; D is undetermined. V was cut by 3 bases and J by 3 bases, with 8 bases left in between. CDR1 and CDR2 from the germline V gene are MGHRA and YSYEKL. This CDR3 is 13 amino acids long. The CDR3 DNA is TGCGCCAGCAGCCAGGATTCATACACTGAAGCTTTCTTT. Translated: CASSQDSYTEAFF.

V is TRBV9 and J is TRBJ2-1, with D hard to call. Germline V gene lookup returns CDR1 SGDLS and CDR2 YYNGEE. The V and J ends lost 3 bases and 7 bases respectively, with 11 bases between them. There are 13 residues in the CDR3. CDR3 sequence reads: CASSGLGLNEQFF. CDR3 sequence (DNA): TGTGCCAGCAGCGGGTTAGGCCTGAATGAGCAGTTCTTC.

This chain links TRBV28 with TRBJ1-5; 9 bases are shared with TRBD1. The CDR3 runs 15 residues. Per the germline V gene, CDR1 is MDHEN and CDR2 is SYDVKM. The V segment lost 7 bases and the J segment 6 bases; nucleotides outside the gene matches: 10. CDR3 region: CASNDHTGGPQPQHF. The CDR3 DNA reads TGTGCCAGCAACGATCATACAGGGGGCCCTCAGCCCCAGCATTTT. Full variable domain (missing parts from reference TRBV28 and TRBJ1-5): DVKVTQSSRYLVKRTGEKVFLECVQDMDHENMFWYRQDPGLGLRLIYFSYDVKMKEKGDIPEGYSVSREKKERFSLILESASTNQTSMYLCASNDHTGGPQPQHFGDGTRLSIL.

The CDR3 nucleotides read TGTGCCAGCAGCCCTCGGACAGGCGCTAACTATGGCTACACCTTC. Translating it yields CASSPRTGANYGYTF. The chain links TRBV5-4 to TRBJ1-2; 7 positions agree with TRBD1. J gave up 0 bases and V 4 bases, and 6 bases lay outside the gene matches. The CDR3 runs 15 residues. CDR1 SGHNT and CDR2 YYREEE come from the germline V gene (reference sequence).

The table lists this clone with a count of one. The genes are TRBV6-5 and TRBJ2-1; perhaps TRBD2 as D (6 bases). This CDR3 region has 15 residues. Trimming left V 6 bases short and J 0 bases short, with 12 bases between. CDR1 is MNHEY and CDR2 is SVGAGI in the germline V gene. The CDR3 DNA sequence: TGTGCCAGCAGGGGACTGGGGGGCTCCTACAATGAGCAGTTCTTC. Its translation is CASRGLGGSYNEQFF.